The T cell receptor (beta chain) described here comes from a study of T cells in Graves' hyperthyroidism and ophthalmopathy. The CDR3 is made up of 17 amino acids. CDR1 is SGHRS, CDR2 YFSETQ, per germline. V lost 1 base, J lost 2 bases, and 5 bases stayed unmatched. Exclusion of a patient resulted from uncontrolled infection, other autoimmune disease, pregnancy or lactation. Amplified TCR beta CDR3 regions came from RNA transcripts. The primer set for the first-round RT-PCR of the TCR CDR3 was HTBI. TCRdb re-derived calls from the multiplex PCR reads in MiXCR, one entry per CDR3 protein. The sample consists of approximately 370,000 distinct CDR3 sequences, roughly 15% of them appearing once.

This chain links TRBV5-1 with TRBJ2-3; 12 bases map to TRBD2. The sequence came from a woman in her 30s with Graves' hyperthyroidism that later progressed to Graves' ophthalmopathy. The sample consisted of blood. The CDR3 here is CASSLLPSGGATDTQYF. The CDR3 DNA follows: TGCGCCAGCAGCTTGCTCCCTAGCGGGGGGGCCACAGATACGCAGTATTTT.